The following is a T cell receptor beta chain sequence with its context. Indicated time point: patch test 2, 6 weeks after DPC sensitization. The treatment denotes: therapeutic diphenylcyclopropenone sensitization with weekly scalp DPC. Non-pregnant alopecia patients aged 18 to 70, suitable for DPC therapy. This CDR3 has 12 residues. V was trimmed by 6 bases and J by 6 bases, leaving 10 bases between them. The germline V gene has CDR1 LNHDA and CDR2 SQIVND (reference sequence). TCRdb re-called the RACE reads with MiXCR, one entry per CDR3 protein. The data hold tens of thousands of distinct CDR3 sequences, with around 8.8% observed a single time. This specimen comes from a study of human T cells and chemical hapten exposure. Study in general: Women made up most patients, who had alopecia areata, totalis or universalis.

The sample consisted of whole blood, taken in connection with sensitization to the hapten diphenylcyclopropenone (DPC). The receptor's source is a woman in her fifties or sixties with alopecia areata. Some clones in this sample may be carry-over from other donors' samples. The rearrangement joins TRBV19 to TRBJ2-3; perhaps TRBD2 as D (5 bases). The DNA of the CDR3 is TGTGCCAGTAGGCAATCGGGGGATACGCAGTATTTT. Translation: CASRQSGDTQYF.